This T cell receptor (beta chain) is from a study of blood T cell repertoires in COVID-19. Produced via immunoSEQ multiplex PCR; TCRdb's table is partial and in-frame only. This sample has around 58,000 clones, with about nine tenths found just once. Germline V gives CDR1 SGHTA, CDR2 FQGNSA. V trimming: 2 bases; J trimming: 6 bases; junction bases outside the gene matches: 9. The CDR3 loop spans 16 amino acids. This clone was seen just once. This TCR was recovered from a woman aged 55-70 years with COVID-19, enrolled during active disease. The chain is built from TRBV7-2 and TRBJ2-2, with 7 bases matching TRBD2. The specimen sequenced was peripheral blood. This chain's CDR3 is CASSLRGGSNAGELFF. The CDR3 nucleotides are TGTGCCAGCAGCTTAAGGGGCGGGAGTAATGCCGGGGAGCTGTTTTTT.